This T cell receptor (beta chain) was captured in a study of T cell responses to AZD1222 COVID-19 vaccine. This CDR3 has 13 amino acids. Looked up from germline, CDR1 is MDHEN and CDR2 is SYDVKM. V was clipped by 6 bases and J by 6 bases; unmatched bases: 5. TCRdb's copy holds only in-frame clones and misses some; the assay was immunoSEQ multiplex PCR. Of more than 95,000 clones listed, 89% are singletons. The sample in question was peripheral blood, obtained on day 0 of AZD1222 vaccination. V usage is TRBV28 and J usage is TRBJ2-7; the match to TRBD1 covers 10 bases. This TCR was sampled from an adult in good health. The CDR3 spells CASRMTGGGEQYF. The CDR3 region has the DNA TGTGCCAGCAGGATGACAGGGGGCGGCGAGCAGTACTTC.